The 30 T cell receptor beta chains below all came from one sample that was sequenced in a study of blood T cell repertoires in COVID-19. Produced via immunoSEQ multiplex PCR; TCRdb's table is partial and in-frame only. The sample yields roughly 330,000 clones, about 90% seen once. What was sequenced was PBMCs or T cells enriched from blood (not recorded which). The receptors derive from a woman between 25 and 40 years old who had recovered from COVID-19.

The chain carries TRBV4-2 and TRBJ2-6, with 9 bases matching TRBD1. Trimming removed 0 bases from V and 0 bases from J; junction bases left unmatched: 9. The CDR3 has 20 residues. Germline V gene lookup returns CDR1 LGHNA and CDR2 YNFKEQ. The CDR3 reads CASSQEAHRGPISGANVLTF. CDR3 nucleotides: TGTGCCAGCAGCCAAGAAGCGCACAGGGGGCCCATCTCTGGGGCCAACGTCCTGACTTTC.

V usage is TRBV27 and J usage is TRBJ1-1, with D maybe TRBD1 (5 bases). Deletions cut 6 bases from V and 0 bases from J, with 14 bases between. Germline V gene data show CDR1 as MNHEY and CDR2 as SMNVEV (reference sequence). The CDR3 runs to 15 residues. The CDR3 DNA sequence: TGTGCCAGCAGCCATCTGGACACGTTGAACACTGAAGCTTTCTTT. It is translated as CASSHLDTLNTEAFF.

V gene TRBV6-5 combines with J gene TRBJ1-1, with 10 bases lining up with TRBD1. CDR1 and CDR2 from the germline V gene are MNHEY and SVGAGI. The V and J ends lost 2 bases and 4 bases, in that order; junction bases with no gene match: 1. The CDR3 runs to 14 residues. The CDR3 DNA is TGTGCCAGCAGTTACGGGACAGGGGCCACTGAAGCTTTCTTT. This translates into CASSYGTGATEAFF.

About this clone itself: Other nucleotide sequences from this sample produce the same CDR3. The V and J genes are TRBV5-1 and TRBJ2-7; 9 nucleotides match TRBD1. Germline assignment: CDR1 SGHRS and CDR2 YFSETQ. V gave up 2 bases and J gave up 5 bases; unmatched junction bases: 2. CDR3 length: 13 amino acids. The CDR3 sequence: CASSFTGGDEQYF. The DNA of the CDR3 is TGCGCCAGCAGCTTCACAGGGGGCGACGAGCAGTACTTC. Together with reference TRBV5-1 and TRBJ2-7, the CDR3 gives the full variable domain: KAGVTQTPRYLIKTRGQQVTLSCSPISGHRSVSWYQQTPGQGLQFLFEYFSETQRNKGNFPGRFSGRQFSNSRSEMNVSTLELGDSALYLCASSFTGGDEQYFGPGTRLTVT.

The gene calls are TRBV6-5 and TRBJ2-7; 9 nucleotides align to TRBD2. Germline trimming cut 2 bases from V and 0 bases from J; bases unmatched to any gene: 5. The CDR3 loop spans 16 amino acids. Germline V gene sequence: CDR1 MNHEY, CDR2 SVGAGI. CDR3 loop: CASSYGIAGDSYEQYF. The CDR3 DNA reads TGTGCCAGCAGTTACGGGATAGCGGGGGACTCCTACGAGCAGTACTTC.

The chain uses TRBV9 and TRBJ2-3; 14 bases are shared with TRBD2. Germline CDR1 SGDLS, CDR2 YYNGEE. CDR3 length equals 17 residues. The V segment lost 3 bases and the J segment 7 bases; nucleotides outside the gene matches: 10. The CDR3 sequence is CASSERTSGGFVNTQYF. As DNA, the CDR3 is TGTGCCAGCAGCGAGCGGACTAGCGGGGGGTTTGTAAATACGCAGTATTTT. Using reference TRBV9 and TRBJ2-3 for the parts outside the CDR3, the full variable domain is DSGVTQTPKHLITATGQRVTLRCSPRSGDLSVYWYQQSLDQGLQFLIQYYNGEERAKGNILERFSAQQFPDLHSELNLSSLELGDSALYFCASSERTSGGFVNTQYFGPGTRLTVL.

In this sample, this clone turned up once. The CDR3 is CASRSDTKETQYF. CDR3 in DNA: TGTGCCAGCAGATCGGACACAAAAGAGACCCAGTACTTC. The gene calls are TRBV7-6 and TRBJ2-5, with TRBD1 as a possible D gene (5 bases). This CDR3 comprises 13 residues. In germline, CDR1 is SGHVS, CDR2 FNYEAQ. The germline V and J ends were trimmed by 6 bases and 3 bases, with 11 bases remaining between them.

The chain links TRBV7-9 to TRBJ2-4; tentatively, D is TRBD1 (9 bases). Germline assignment: CDR1 SEHNR and CDR2 FQNEAQ (reference sequence). V lost 4 bases and J 9 bases, leaving 19 bases between the germline ends. CDR3 length equals 15 residues. CDR3 nucleotides: TGTGCCAGCAGCTCGAGGGGGACAGGGACTAGCATTCAGTACTTC. This codes for CASSSRGTGTSIQYF.

The chain combines TRBV4-1 with TRBJ1-1; 7 bases align to TRBD1. V was clipped by 3 bases and J by 0 bases; unmatched bases: 7. Germline CDR1 reads MGHRA; CDR2 reads YSYEKL. This CDR3 contains 16 residues. Here the CDR3 reads CASSQTPGQLNTEAFF. CDR3 bases: TGCGCCAGCAGCCAGACCCCGGGACAGTTGAACACTGAAGCTTTCTTT.

V and J are TRBV18 and TRBJ2-2, with D possibly TRBD1 on 6 matching bases. Germline CDR1 is KGHSH and CDR2 is LQKENI. The CDR3 is 15 residues long. Between the trimmed V and J ends, which lost 1 base and 2 bases, there was a span of 8 bases. For the CDR3, the DNA is TGTGCCAGCTCACCACGGACAGACAACACCGGGGAGCTGTTTTTT. This gives the protein CASSPRTDNTGELFF.

The rearrangement links TRBV19 to TRBJ1-4, with 8 bases lining up with TRBD1. The germline gives CDR1 LNHDA, CDR2 SQIVND (reference sequence). CDR3 size: 14 residues. After removal of 3 bases from V and 8 bases from J, the junction contained 5 bases not matched to a gene. The CDR3 sequence is CASSIDRGREKLFF. DNA for the CDR3: TGTGCCAGTAGTATTGACAGGGGAAGGGAAAAACTGTTTTTT.

The rearrangement links TRBV4-2 to TRBJ1-1; 8 bases fit TRBD1. With 3 bases clipped from V and 4 bases from J, the junction kept 1 base outside the gene matches. This CDR3 comprises 13 residues. Germline CDR1 is LGHNA and CDR2 is YNFKEQ. The CDR3 DNA is TGTGCCAGCAGCCATCAGGGGGCCACTGAAGCTTTCTTT. This sequence encodes CASSHQGATEAFF.

This chain connects TRBV7-9 to TRBJ1-3; D unresolved. The CDR3 contains 14 residues. Trimming left V 5 bases short and J 1 base short, with 9 bases between. CDR1 SEHNR and CDR2 FQNEAQ come from the germline V gene (reference sequence). The CDR3 DNA reads TGTGCCAGCAGCGCTCGGGAGTCTGGAAACACCATATATTTT. Amino acids: CASSARESGNTIYF.

V and J are TRBV4-1 and TRBJ2-7; 12 positions match TRBD1. V was clipped by 4 bases and J by 3 bases; unmatched bases: 10. Germline values: CDR1 MGHRA, CDR2 YSYEKL. The CDR3 has 17 amino acids. The CDR3 DNA reads as TGCGCCAGCAGCCGTATAGTGGGGACAGGGGGCAACTACGAGCAGTACTTC. Encoded protein: CASSRIVGTGGNYEQYF.

The V and J genes are TRBV4-3 and TRBJ1-2, with 8 nucleotides matching TRBD1. CDR1 and CDR2 from the germline V gene are LGHNA and YSLEER. CDR3 length equals 15 residues. The trim removed 4 bases at V and 5 bases at J, leaving 9 bases unmatched. CDR3 DNA sequence: TGCGCCAGCAGCCTGATCAGGGGGCAAGGTTATGGCTACACCTTC. Protein product: CASSLIRGQGYGYTF.

J is TRBJ2-3 and V is TRBV11-2; 11 positions agree with TRBD2. The CDR3 consists of 18 residues. Trimming at V came to 0 bases and at J to 0 bases, leaving 5 bases not matched to a gene. Looked up from germline, CDR1 is SGHAT and CDR2 is FQNNGV. CDR3 residues: CASSLDSGLAASTDTQYF. The CDR3 DNA reads TGTGCCAGCAGCTTAGATTCGGGACTAGCGGCTAGCACAGATACGCAGTATTTT.

The chain joins TRBV7-9 to TRBJ2-4; tentative D call: TRBD2 (7 bases). Trimming took 5 bases from V and 7 from J, leaving 12 bases between them. The CDR3 spans 13 residues. CDR1 is SEHNR and CDR2 is FQNEAQ in the germline V gene (reference sequence). CDR3 residues: CASSPRGQNIQYF. The CDR3 DNA reads TGTGCCAGCAGCCCGCGGGGGCAGAACATTCAGTACTTC.

V and J are TRBV4-3 and TRBJ1-3; D is uncertain. Trimming shortened V by 1 base and J by 3 bases, and 13 bases separated the two germline ends. This CDR3 has 16 residues. Looked up from germline, CDR1 is LGHNA and CDR2 is YSLEER. For the CDR3, the DNA is TGCGCCAGCAGCCAAGGTTACCTGGGAGGTGGAAACACCATATATTTT. Protein sequence: CASSQGYLGGGNTIYF.

V and J are TRBV4-1 and TRBJ1-5; D unresolved. Looked up from germline, CDR1 is MGHRA and CDR2 is YSYEKL. The length of the CDR3 is 14 residues. The germline V and J ends were trimmed by 0 bases and 5 bases, with 8 bases remaining between them. CDR3 sequence reads: CASSQEAQDQPQHF. The CDR3 DNA follows: TGCGCCAGCAGCCAAGAGGCCCAGGATCAGCCCCAGCATTTT.

This chain uses TRBV24-1 with TRBJ2-3, with D possibly matching TRBD1 (5 bases). The CDR3 has 15 amino acids. CDR1 and CDR2 from the germline V gene are KGHDR and SFDVKD. V lost 4 bases to trimming and J lost 1 base, with 11 bases between them. CDR3 DNA: TGTGCCACCAGTGACCCCCTCAGGGGCACAGATACGCAGTATTTT. As protein: CATSDPLRGTDTQYF.

The V and J genes are TRBV19 and TRBJ2-5; 7 nucleotides line up with TRBD1. The CDR3 totals 14 residues. With V trimmed by 3 bases and J by 2 bases, 3 bases remained unmatched. Germline-derived CDR1 and CDR2 are LNHDA and SQIVND (reference sequence). The CDR3 sequence is CASSIDRAQETQYF. In DNA, the CDR3 is TGTGCCAGTAGTATCGACAGGGCTCAAGAGACCCAGTACTTC.

This rearrangement joins TRBV14 to TRBJ1-4, with a possible D match to TRBD1 (5 bases). With 1 base removed from V and 8 bases from J, the gap between germline ends came to 23 bases. CDR3 length: 18 residues. Germline values: CDR1 SGHDN, CDR2 FVKESK. CDR3 amino acids: CASSQAPKSGARGEKLFF. CDR3 sequence (DNA): TGTGCCAGCAGCCAAGCCCCTAAGAGCGGGGCCCGTGGGGAAAAACTGTTTTTT.

The chain has TRBV10-3 and TRBJ1-4; TRBD1 matches 8 bases. The germline gives CDR1 ENHRY, CDR2 SYGVKD. Losses at the gene ends were 11 bases for V and 4 bases for J; bases not matched to a gene: 9. The CDR3 contains 14 residues. The CDR3 DNA reads TGTGCCTCGGGTCCAGGGGGCAATAATGAAAAACTGTTTTTT. This sequence encodes CASGPGGNNEKLFF.

This sequence joins TRBV7-3 and TRBJ2-5; 7 nucleotides match TRBD2. The CDR3 runs to 15 residues. The germline V gene encodes CDR1 SGHTA and CDR2 FQGTGA. V shed 2 bases, J shed 2 bases, and the junction held 5 bases outside the gene matches. The CDR3 bases are TGTGCCAGCAGCTTAGGGCGGGAGCTGCAAGAGACCCAGTACTTC. It codes for CASSLGRELQETQYF.

The chain carries TRBV10-3 and TRBJ1-2; 7 bases match TRBD1. Germline loops: CDR1 ENHRY, CDR2 SYGVKD. V trimming: 6 bases; J trimming: 7 bases; junction bases outside the gene matches: 5. The CDR3 consists of 12 residues. The CDR3 sequence: CAISHDRAGYTF. CDR3 coding DNA: TGTGCCATCAGCCACGACAGGGCTGGCTACACCTTC.

The gene calls are TRBV7-8 and TRBJ2-1; TRBD2 matches 13 bases. CDR1 is SGHVS and CDR2 is FQNEAQ in the germline V gene. The CDR3 is 18 amino acids. The junction had 8 bases not matched to a gene; V was cut back by 6 bases and J by 0 bases. CDR3 coding DNA: TGTGCCAGCAGTTCAGGACTAGCGGGGGCCCCCTCCTACAATGAGCAGTTCTTC. Its translation: CASSSGLAGAPSYNEQFF. Full variable domain (missing parts from reference TRBV7-8 and TRBJ2-1): GAGVSQSPRYKVAKRGQDVALRCDPISGHVSLFWYQQALGQGPEFLTYFQNEAQLDKSGLPSDRFFAERPEGSVSTLKIQRTQQEDSAVYLCASSSGLAGAPSYNEQFFGPGTRLTVL.

This clone was counted once. The rearrangement joins TRBV7-2 to TRBJ1-3; 9 bases match TRBD1. V was clipped by 2 bases and J by 6 bases; unmatched bases: 11. The germline V gene has CDR1 SGHTA and CDR2 FQGNSA. The CDR3 totals 17 residues. The DNA for the CDR3 is TGTGCCAGCAGCTTAAGGCCGGGGACAGGGCTGCCAAACACCATATATTTT. This encodes CASSLRPGTGLPNTIYF.

V is TRBV12-3 or TRBV12-4 and J is TRBJ2-7, with D perhaps TRBD1 (6 bases). Trimming pared 4 bases from V and 3 bases from J, leaving 7 bases between. There are 12 residues in the CDR3. CDR3 nucleotide sequence: TGTGCCAGCAGTTGGACAGACTACGAGCAGTACTTC. Translated: CASSWTDYEQYF.

This chain connects TRBV4-1 to TRBJ1-2; no clear D. V gave up 1 base and J gave up 6 bases, with 21 bases separating them. CDR1 is MGHRA and CDR2 is YSYEKL in the germline V gene. The CDR3 is 17 residues long. CDR3 sequence reads: CASSQGPLSKTDHGYTF. In DNA, the CDR3 is TGCGCCAGCAGCCAAGGTCCATTATCTAAAACCGATCATGGCTACACCTTC.

The V and J genes are TRBV6-5 and TRBJ2-1, with D perhaps matching TRBD1 (6 bases). Germline V gene sequence: CDR1 MNHEY, CDR2 SVGAGI. V dropped 5 bases and J dropped 9 bases, with 20 bases sitting between them. CDR3 length: 15 residues. CDR3 loop: CASSPDHSSRGEQFF. The CDR3 DNA sequence: TGTGCCAGCAGTCCCGACCATTCGTCCAGGGGTGAGCAGTTCTTC.